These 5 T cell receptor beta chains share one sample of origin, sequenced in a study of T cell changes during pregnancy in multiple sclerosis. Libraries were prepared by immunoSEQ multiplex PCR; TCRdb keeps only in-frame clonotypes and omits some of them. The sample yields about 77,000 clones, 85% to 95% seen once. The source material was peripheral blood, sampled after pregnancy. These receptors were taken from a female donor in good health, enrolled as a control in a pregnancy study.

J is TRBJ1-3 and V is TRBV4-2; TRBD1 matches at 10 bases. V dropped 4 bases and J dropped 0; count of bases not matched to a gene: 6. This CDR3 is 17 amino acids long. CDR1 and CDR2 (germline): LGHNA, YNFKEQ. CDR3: CASSRTGTGVSGNTIYF. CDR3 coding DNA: TGTGCCAGCAGCCGCACCGGGACAGGGGTCTCTGGAAACACCATATATTTT.

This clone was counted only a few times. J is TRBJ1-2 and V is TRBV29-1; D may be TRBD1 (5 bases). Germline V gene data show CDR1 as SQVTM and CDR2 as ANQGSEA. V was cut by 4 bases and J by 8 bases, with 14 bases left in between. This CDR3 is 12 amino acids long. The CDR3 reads CSVGRANWGYTF. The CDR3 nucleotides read TGCAGCGTTGGCAGGGCCAACTGGGGCTACACCTTC.

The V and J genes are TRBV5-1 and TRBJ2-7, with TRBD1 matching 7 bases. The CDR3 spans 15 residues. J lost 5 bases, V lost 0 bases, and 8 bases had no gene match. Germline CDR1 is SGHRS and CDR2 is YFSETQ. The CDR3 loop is CASSLDRGPPDEQYF. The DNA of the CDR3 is TGCGCCAGCAGCTTGGACAGGGGACCCCCCGACGAGCAGTACTTC.

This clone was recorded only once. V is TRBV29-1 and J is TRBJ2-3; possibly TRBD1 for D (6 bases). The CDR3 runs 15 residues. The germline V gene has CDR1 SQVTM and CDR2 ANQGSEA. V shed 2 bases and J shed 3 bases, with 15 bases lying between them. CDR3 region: CSVETVQGLTDTQYF. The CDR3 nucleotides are TGCAGCGTTGAAACGGTCCAGGGGTTGACAGATACGCAGTATTTT.

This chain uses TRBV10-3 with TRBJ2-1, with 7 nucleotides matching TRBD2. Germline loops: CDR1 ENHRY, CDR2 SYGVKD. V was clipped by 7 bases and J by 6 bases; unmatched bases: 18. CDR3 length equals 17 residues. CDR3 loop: CAIMGGEGTHGSNEQFF. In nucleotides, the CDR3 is TGTGCCATCATGGGAGGGGAGGGTACTCATGGGAGCAATGAGCAGTTCTTC.